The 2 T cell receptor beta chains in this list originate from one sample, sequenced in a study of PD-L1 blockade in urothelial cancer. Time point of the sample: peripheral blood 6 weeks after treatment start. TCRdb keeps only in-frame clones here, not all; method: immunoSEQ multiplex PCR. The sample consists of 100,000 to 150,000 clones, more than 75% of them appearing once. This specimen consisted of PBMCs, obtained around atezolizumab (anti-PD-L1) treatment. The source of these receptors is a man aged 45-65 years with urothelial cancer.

The CDR3 DNA reads as TGTGCCAGCAGTTTACGGACAGGGTTTTATAATTCACCCCTCCACTTT. This gives the protein CASSLRTGFYNSPLHF. The chain couples TRBV28 to TRBJ1-6, with TRBD1 matching 8 bases. Germline assignment: CDR1 MDHEN and CDR2 SYDVKM. The ends lost 2 bases at V and 4 bases at J; junction bases unmatched: 4. The length of the CDR3 is 16 residues.

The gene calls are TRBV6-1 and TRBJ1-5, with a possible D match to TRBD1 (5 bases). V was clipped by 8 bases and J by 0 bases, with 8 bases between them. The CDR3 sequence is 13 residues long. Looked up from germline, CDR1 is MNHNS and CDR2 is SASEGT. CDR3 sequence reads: CASGGYSNQPQHF. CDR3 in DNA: TGTGCCAGCGGGGGGTATAGCAATCAGCCCCAGCATTTT.